One T cell receptor (beta chain) is described in this entry. What it binds is not known. The data stem from a study of blood T cells in healthy people across ages. Findings of the study overall: The authors considered diversity estimates from one million T cells to be underestimates. Per million T cells, TCR beta diversity dropped roughly linearly as age increased. Naive T cell percentage showed a strong correlation with TCR beta diversity.

A second PCR of about 7 to 12 cycles used a sample-barcoded 5' primer and a J-beta primer mix. Unique molecular identifiers of 12 random nucleotides labeled each cDNA. TCRdb recomputed calls from the 5' RACE reads with MiXCR, one row per CDR3 protein. The sample shows 600,000 or so distinct CDR3 sequences, 20% to 25% of them seen only once. Germline CDR1 SGDLS, CDR2 YYNGEE. V shed 1 base and J 2 bases; nucleotides not matched to a gene: 3. The CDR3 totals 15 residues. This chain joins TRBV9 and TRBJ2-5, with TRBD1 identical over 9 bases. This receptor was taken from a man between 65 and 85 years old in good health. Sequenced input: blood. This CDR3 is CASSVWDRAQETQYF. In nucleotides, the CDR3 is TGTGCCAGCAGCGTATGGGACAGGGCACAAGAGACCCAGTACTTC.